Presented here are 25 T cell receptor beta chains from one specimen sequenced in a study of T cells in Graves' hyperthyroidism and ophthalmopathy. RNA transcripts provided the source from which TCR beta CDR3 regions were amplified. HTBI primers were employed in a first-round RT-PCR of the TCR CDR3. One entry per CDR3 protein results from TCRdb running MiXCR on the multiplex PCR reads. The data show 250,000 or so distinct CDR3 sequences, around 15% seen once. The material sequenced was blood. The receptors were gathered from a woman in her 50s with Graves' hyperthyroidism that later progressed to Graves' ophthalmopathy.

In its sample, this clonotype was seen many times. V gene TRBV6-2 or TRBV6-3 combines with J gene TRBJ2-4; D is perhaps TRBD2 (6 bases). The germline V gene encodes CDR1 MNHEY and CDR2 SVGEGT. This CDR3 region has 11 residues. Trimming stripped 7 bases from V and 9 bases from J, with 10 bases between. The CDR3 protein is CASTMEGIQYF. The CDR3 nucleotides read TGTGCCAGCACGATGGAGGGCATTCAGTACTTC.

This clonotype was picked up a small number of times. V gene TRBV28 combines with J gene TRBJ1-4, with D uncertain. This CDR3 comprises 15 residues. Deletions cut 6 bases from V and 4 bases from J, with 15 bases between. Germline V gives CDR1 MDHEN, CDR2 SYDVKM. The chain's CDR3 is CASRYDGEGNEKLFF. CDR3 nucleotides: TGTGCCAGCAGATACGACGGTGAGGGTAATGAAAAACTGTTTTTT. Using reference TRBV28 and TRBJ1-4 for the parts outside the CDR3, the full variable domain is DVKVTQSSRYLVKRTGEKVFLECVQDMDHENMFWYRQDPGLGLRLIYFSYDVKMKEKGDIPEGYSVSREKKERFSLILESASTNQTSMYLCASRYDGEGNEKLFFGSGTQLSVL.

This clonotype was recorded at least ten times. This chain uses TRBV29-1 with TRBJ2-2; a weak D match, TRBD1 (6 bases). Germline-derived CDR1 and CDR2 are SQVTM and ANQGSEA. The CDR3 is 16 residues long. V was clipped by 2 bases and J by 4 bases, with 17 bases between them. The CDR3 spells CSVESGVRFLTGELFF. The DNA for the CDR3 is TGCAGCGTTGAATCAGGGGTCCGCTTTCTCACCGGGGAGCTGTTTTTT.

This chain connects TRBV7-9 to TRBJ1-6; D not certain. The germline V and J ends were trimmed by 4 bases and 9 bases, with 13 bases remaining between them. The germline gives CDR1 SEHNR, CDR2 FQNEAQ (reference sequence). This CDR3 is built from 14 residues. CDR3 sequence reads: CASSYGLTSSPLHF. The CDR3 region has the DNA TGTGCCAGCAGCTACGGACTGACCAGTTCACCCCTCCACTTT.

In its sample, this clonotype was seen many times. V and J are TRBV18 and TRBJ2-6; no firm D call. From germline, CDR1 is KGHSH and CDR2 LQKENI. The CDR3 totals 15 residues. Trimming removed 2 bases from V and 0 bases from J, with 5 bases in between. DNA for the CDR3: TGTGCCAGCTCACCATACGCCTCTGGGGCCAACGTCCTGACTTTC. This translates into CASSPYASGANVLTF. Full variable domain (remainder filled in from reference TRBV18 and TRBJ2-6): NAGVMQNPRHLVRRRGQEARLRCSPMKGHSHVYWYRQLPEEGLKFMVYLQKENIIDESGMPKERFSAEFPKEGPSILRIQQVVRGDSAAYFCASSPYASGANVLTFGAGSRLTVL.

This clonotype was counted many times. One end of the junction is discordant with germline, which a read error may explain. The CDR3 DNA is TGTGCTAGCAGCTTCGGAATCGGGACAGGCCGTTCTGTGGCCCAGTACTTC. It encodes CASSFGIGTGRSVAQYF. This sequence joins TRBV7-7 and TRBJ2-5; 8 bases map to TRBD1. CDR3 length: 17 residues. Germline V CDR1 and CDR2: SSHAT, FNYEAQ (reference sequence).

This CDR3 reads CVGTRQVGSGELFF. CDR3 coding DNA: TGTGTCGGCACCAGGCAGGTTGGATCCGGGGAGCTGTTTTTT. J is TRBJ2-2 and V is TRBV2; D unresolved. Germline CDR1 SNHLY, CDR2 FYNNEI. The CDR3 loop spans 14 amino acids.

This clonotype has a count of ten or more. This chain connects TRBV11-2 to TRBJ1-6; TRBD1 might be the D (6 bases). CDR3 size: 13 residues. The germline gives CDR1 SGHAT, CDR2 FQNNGV. The ends were cut back, 6 bases at V and 7 bases at J, with 10 bases in the middle. This CDR3 is CASSPDRNSPLHF. CDR3 coding DNA: TGTGCCAGCAGTCCAGACAGGAATTCACCCCTCCACTTT.

V gene TRBV5-1 combines with J gene TRBJ2-1; possible D gene TRBD1, 6 bases. Per germline, CDR1 SGHRS and CDR2 YFSETQ. V was clipped by 4 bases and J by 9 bases, with 11 bases between them. The CDR3 loop spans 12 amino acids. Here the CDR3 reads CASSGQGREQFF. Written as DNA, the CDR3 is TGCGCCAGCAGCGGCCAGGGGCGTGAGCAGTTCTTC.

This clonotype was observed a few times. The rearrangement uses TRBV19 and TRBJ2-1; a possible D gene is TRBD2 (6 bases). With 8 bases removed from V and 8 bases from J, the gap between germline ends came to 13 bases. The CDR3 contains 12 residues. Germline assignment: CDR1 LNHDA and CDR2 SQIVND (reference sequence). CDR3 sequence reads: CASQQAGDEQFF. CDR3 DNA sequence: TGTGCCAGTCAACAAGCGGGCGATGAGCAGTTCTTC. Supplemented by reference TRBV19 and TRBJ2-1, the full variable domain reads DGGITQSPKYLFRKEGQNVTLSCEQNLNHDAMYWYRQDPGQGLRLIYYSQIVNDFQKGDIAEGYSVSREKKESFPLTVTSAQKNPTAFYLCASQQAGDEQFFGPGTRLTVL.

This chain links TRBV9 with TRBJ1-1; D possibly corresponds to TRBD1 (6 bases). Germline values: CDR1 SGDLS, CDR2 YYNGEE. Trimming left V 3 bases short and J 5 bases short, with 23 bases between. The CDR3 loop spans 17 amino acids. CDR3 sequence (DNA): TGTGCCAGCAGCGCCCGAAAAACGGGACAAGGGGGGACTGAAGCTTTCTTT. This codes for CASSARKTGQGGTEAFF. The variable domain in full, with the rest retrieved from reference TRBV9 and TRBJ1-1, is DSGVTQTPKHLITATGQRVTLRCSPRSGDLSVYWYQQSLDQGLQFLIQYYNGEERAKGNILERFSAQQFPDLHSELNLSSLELGDSALYFCASSARKTGQGGTEAFFGQGTRLTVV.

There are a few counts of this clonotype. The chain links TRBV6-1 to TRBJ2-2; D call uncertain. CDR1 and CDR2 from the germline V gene are MNHNS and SASEGT. The CDR3 extends over 13 amino acids. Trimming took 7 bases from V and 2 from J, leaving 8 bases between them. The CDR3 bases are TGTGCCAGCAAAGGCCACAACACCGGGGAGCTGTTTTTT. Its translation: CASKGHNTGELFF.

Ten or more counts support this clonotype. The rearrangement uses TRBV20-1 and TRBJ2-1; 8 bases fit TRBD2. The CDR3 sequence is 18 residues long. CDR1 and CDR2 (germline): DFQATT, SNEGSKA (reference sequence). The J segment lost 4 bases and the V segment lost 0 bases, leaving 14 bases of the junction unmatched. The CDR3 DNA sequence: TGCAGTGCTAGAGATTCAACCGGGTCTAGCGGGCCGTACAATGAGCAGTTCTTC. The encoded protein is CSARDSTGSSGPYNEQFF.

The J gene is TRBJ2-5, the V gene TRBV7-2, with D possibly matching TRBD2 (6 bases). Deletions cut 5 bases from V and 3 bases from J, with 10 bases between. In germline, CDR1 is SGHTA, CDR2 FQGNSA. This CDR3 is built from 13 residues. The CDR3 DNA follows: TGTGCCAGCAGCCATTGGACTAAAGAGACCCAGTACTTC. Translation: CASSHWTKETQYF.

The rearrangement uses TRBV25-1 and TRBJ2-3; TRBD2 is a possible D gene (5 bases). With 5 bases removed from V and 0 bases from J, the gap between germline ends came to 15 bases. Germline V gene lookup returns CDR1 MGHDK and CDR2 SYGVNS. CDR3 length: 16 residues. As DNA, the CDR3 is TGTGCCAGCAGTACGGGGTGGCCCCTGAGCACAGATACGCAGTATTTT. Encoded protein: CASSTGWPLSTDTQYF.

This clonotype was counted at least ten times. DNA of the CDR3: TGTGCCAGCAGCCAAGATTGGGGAGCGGGAGCTGTGTCAGATACGCAGTATTTT. It is translated as CASSQDWGAGAVSDTQYF. This rearrangement joins TRBV3-1 to TRBJ2-3; 8 bases line up with TRBD2. The ends lost 0 bases at V and 4 bases at J; junction bases unmatched: 12. The CDR3 has 18 residues. Germline loops: CDR1 LGHDT, CDR2 YNNKEL (reference sequence).

The V and J genes are TRBV18 and TRBJ2-1; D is unresolved. The V gene lost 5 bases and the J gene lost 4 bases, with 6 bases spanning the gap. This CDR3 region has 12 residues. CDR1 is KGHSH and CDR2 is LQKENI in the germline V gene. In DNA, the CDR3 is TGTGCCAGCTCAGGGCAGTACAATGAGCAGTTCTTC. Its translation: CASSGQYNEQFF.

This clonotype was counted many times. This chain connects TRBV5-1 to TRBJ2-5; TRBD2 might be the D (5 bases). V was clipped by 4 bases and J by 1 base, with 14 bases between them. Germline V gives CDR1 SGHRS, CDR2 YFSETQ. This CDR3 comprises 15 residues. In DNA, the CDR3 is TGCGCCAGCAGCCCGGGGTTTGGTAGCCAAGAGACCCAGTACTTC. This gives the protein CASSPGFGSQETQYF.

The chain is built from TRBV5-1 and TRBJ1-5; D gene ambiguous. From germline, CDR1 is SGHRS and CDR2 YFSETQ. The V end was cut by 0 bases, the J end by 5 bases, with 9 bases between. This CDR3 spans 14 amino acids. In nucleotides, the CDR3 is TGCGCCAGCAGCTTGGGCTCAGGCGATCAGCCCCAGCATTTT. It translates to CASSLGSGDQPQHF.

This clonotype appeared a few times. The chain carries TRBV28 and TRBJ2-2; no clear D gene. This CDR3 is 13 amino acids long. Germline V gene data show CDR1 as MDHEN and CDR2 as SYDVKM. V was cut by 6 bases and J by 6 bases, with 11 bases left in between. CDR3 sequence: CASSLASAGELFF. Here the CDR3 DNA reads TGTGCCAGCAGCCTCGCTAGTGCCGGGGAGCTGTTTTTT.

This clonotype was observed at least ten times. The gene calls are TRBV20-1 and TRBJ2-1; 11 positions agree with TRBD2. V lost 3 bases, J lost 10 bases, and 11 bases stayed unmatched. The CDR3 runs to 15 residues. Germline CDR1 DFQATT, CDR2 SNEGSKA (reference sequence). This CDR3 is CSASSSSGRENEQFF. CDR3 DNA: TGCAGTGCTAGTTCTAGTAGCGGGAGGGAGAACGAGCAGTTCTTC.

CDR3 nucleotide sequence: TGCGCCAGCAGCCCAGGACAGCTCAATCAGCCCCAGCATTTT. It encodes CASSPGQLNQPQHF. The V gene is TRBV4-1, the J gene TRBJ1-5, with D tentatively TRBD1 (6 bases). V lost 4 bases to trimming and J lost 3 bases, with 10 bases between them. CDR3 length: 14 amino acids. Looked up from germline, CDR1 is MGHRA and CDR2 is YSYEKL.

In this sample, this clonotype turned up many times. The chain couples TRBV6-6 to TRBJ2-5; D assignment may be TRBD1 or TRBD2 (5 bases each). The CDR3 is made up of 15 amino acids. V shed 2 bases and J shed 4 bases, with 14 bases lying between them. The germline gives CDR1 MNHNY, CDR2 SVGAGI (reference sequence). This CDR3 is CASSYPEGHGETQYF. The CDR3 nucleotides are TGTGCCAGCAGTTACCCCGAGGGGCACGGAGAGACCCAGTACTTC.

This clonotype was counted at least ten times. The gene calls are TRBV18 and TRBJ2-7, with 10 bases identical to TRBD1. Germline V gene data show CDR1 as KGHSH and CDR2 as LQKENI. This CDR3 spans 14 amino acids. Unmatched junction bases numbered 3, after V lost 3 bases and J lost 4 bases. The CDR3 DNA is TGTGCCAGCTCACCGTCGGGACAGGGGTACGAGCAGTACTTC. Protein product: CASSPSGQGYEQYF.

This clonotype was counted many times. The V and J genes are TRBV5-1 and TRBJ2-1; D remains unclear. V gave up 0 bases and J gave up 6 bases, with 7 bases separating them. Germline CDR1 and CDR2: SGHRS and YFSETQ. There are 13 residues in the CDR3. The CDR3, as DNA: TGCGCCAGCAGCTTGGACATAGGCAATGAGCAGTTCTTC. Translated, it gives CASSLDIGNEQFF.